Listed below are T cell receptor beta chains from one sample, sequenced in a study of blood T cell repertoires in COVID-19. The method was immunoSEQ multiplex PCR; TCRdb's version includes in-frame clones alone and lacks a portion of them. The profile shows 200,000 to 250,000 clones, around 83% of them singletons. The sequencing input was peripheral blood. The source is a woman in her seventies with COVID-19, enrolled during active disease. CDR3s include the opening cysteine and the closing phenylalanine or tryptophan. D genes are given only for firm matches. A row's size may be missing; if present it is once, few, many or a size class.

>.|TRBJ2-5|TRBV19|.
CASRAGSETQYF
TGTGCCAGTAGGGCAGGGTCGGAGACCCAGTACTTC
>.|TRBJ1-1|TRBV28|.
CASRRGLGEAFF
TGTGCCAGCCGGAGGGGCCTGGGTGAAGCTTTCTTT
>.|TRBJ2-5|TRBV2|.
CASSEGEQQETQYF
TGTGCCAGCAGTGAAGGGGAGCAGCAAGAGACCCAGTACTTC
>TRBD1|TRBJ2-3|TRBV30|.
CAWTGDSRTDTQYF
TGTGCCTGGACCGGGGACAGCCGCACAGATACGCAGTATTTT
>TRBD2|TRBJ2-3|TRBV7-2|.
CASSLSLSGPSTDTQYF
TGTGCCAGCAGCTTATCCCTTAGCGGGCCAAGCACAGATACGCAGTATTTT
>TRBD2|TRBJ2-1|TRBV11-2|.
CASSDPGTSEQTEQFF
TGTGCCAGCAGCGATCCCGGGACTAGCGAGCAGACAGAGCAGTTCTTC
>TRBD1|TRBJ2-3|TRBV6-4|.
CASSAETGLNTQYF
TGTGCCAGCAGTGCCGAGACAGGGTTGAATACGCAGTATTTT
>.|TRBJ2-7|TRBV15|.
CATSRERAGSGEQYF
TGTGCCACCAGCAGAGAGAGGGCAGGCTCCGGTGAGCAGTACTTC
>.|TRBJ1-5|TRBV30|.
CAWSTQGLGNQPQHF
TGTGCCTGGAGCACCCAGGGTCTGGGCAATCAGCCCCAGCATTTT
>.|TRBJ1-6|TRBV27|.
CASRPDSLNSPLHF
TGTGCCAGCAGACCTGACAGTTTAAATTCACCCCTCCACTTT
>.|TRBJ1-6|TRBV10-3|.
CAISESDSNSPLHF
TGTGCCATCAGTGAGTCGGACAGTAATTCACCCCTCCACTTT
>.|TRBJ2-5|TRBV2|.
CASSDPRQVQETQYF
TGTGCCAGCAGTGACCCCAGACAGGTCCAAGAGACCCAGTACTTC
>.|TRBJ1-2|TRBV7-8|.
CASSLARASNYGYTF
TGTGCCAGCAGCTTAGCGCGGGCCAGCAACTATGGCTACACCTTC
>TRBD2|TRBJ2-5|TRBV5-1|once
CASSLDGTSGLKETQYF
TGCGCCAGCAGCTTGGATGGGACTAGCGGATTAAAAGAGACCCAGTACTTC
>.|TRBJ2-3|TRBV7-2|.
CASSLYAGRDTQYF
TGTGCCAGCAGCTTATATGCCGGGAGAGATACGCAGTATTTT
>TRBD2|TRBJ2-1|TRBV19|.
CASSTETTSGRRNEQFF
TGTGCCAGTAGTACCGAAACGACTAGCGGGAGACGCAATGAGCAGTTCTTC
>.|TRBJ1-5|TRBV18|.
CASSPGGNGNQPQHF
TGTGCCAGCTCACCGGGAGGGAATGGTAATCAGCCCCAGCATTTT
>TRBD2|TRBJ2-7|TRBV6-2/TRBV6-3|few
CASSYLAGGNTYEQYF
TGTGCCAGCAGTTATCTAGCGGGAGGTAACACCTACGAGCAGTACTTC
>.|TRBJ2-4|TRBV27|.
CASSIGREPKNIQYF
TGTGCCAGCAGTATAGGCAGGGAACCCAAAAACATTCAGTACTTC
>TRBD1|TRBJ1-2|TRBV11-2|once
CASSQHRGGYTF
TGTGCCAGCAGCCAACACAGGGGGGGCTACACCTTC
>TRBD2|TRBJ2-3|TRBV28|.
CASSRVRAGGIFTDTQYF
TGTGCCAGCAGTCGGGTAAGAGCGGGAGGCATATTCACAGATACGCAGTATTTT
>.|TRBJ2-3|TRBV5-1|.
CASSLGSALKDTQYF
TGCGCCAGCAGCTTGGGTAGCGCACTCAAAGATACGCAGTATTTT
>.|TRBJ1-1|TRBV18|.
CASSPPRGPQMNTEAFF
TGTGCCAGCTCACCACCCAGGGGCCCTCAAATGAACACTGAAGCTTTCTTT
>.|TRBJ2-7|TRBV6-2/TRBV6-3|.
CASSENSYEQYF
TGTGCCAGCAGTGAGAATTCCTACGAGCAGTACTTC
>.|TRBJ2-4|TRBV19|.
CASSIGARRSTKNIQYF
TGTGCCAGTAGTATAGGCGCGAGGAGGTCAACCAAAAACATTCAGTACTTC
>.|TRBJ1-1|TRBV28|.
CASSLAGRSMSTEAFF
TGTGCCAGCAGTTTAGCGGGCAGGAGTATGAGCACTGAAGCTTTCTTT
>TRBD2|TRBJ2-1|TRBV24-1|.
CATSDNSGRSYNEQFF
TGTGCCACCAGTGATAATAGCGGGAGGTCCTACAATGAGCAGTTCTTC
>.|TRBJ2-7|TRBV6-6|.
CASIGGWEQYF
TGTGCCAGCATCGGGGGATGGGAGCAGTACTTC
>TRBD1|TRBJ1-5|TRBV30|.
CAWSVRLRQGDQPQHF
TGTGCCTGGAGTGTACGATTGCGACAGGGGGATCAGCCCCAGCATTTT
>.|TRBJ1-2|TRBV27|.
CASSLRRAYGYTF
TGTGCCAGCAGTTTACGCAGGGCCTATGGCTACACCTTC
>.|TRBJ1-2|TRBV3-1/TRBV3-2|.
CASSPLSGGYTF
TGTGCCAGCAGCCCTCTCTCAGGCGGCTACACCTTC
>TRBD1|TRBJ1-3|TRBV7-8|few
CASSLATGAGNTIYF
TGTGCCAGCAGCTTAGCGACAGGGGCTGGAAACACCATATATTTT
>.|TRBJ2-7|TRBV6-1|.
CASSGVRQTSSYEQYF
TGTGCCAGCAGTGGCGTAAGACAGACAAGCTCCTACGAGCAGTACTTC
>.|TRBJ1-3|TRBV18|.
CASSGREGPGNTIYF
TGTGCCAGCTCGGGCAGGGAAGGACCTGGAAACACCATATATTTT
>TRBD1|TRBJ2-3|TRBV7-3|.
CASSLKGQSTDTQYF
TGTGCCAGCAGCTTAAAGGGACAGAGCACAGATACGCAGTATTTT
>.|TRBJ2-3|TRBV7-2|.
CASSASGSTDTQYF
TGTGCCAGCAGCGCGAGCGGGAGCACAGATACGCAGTATTTT
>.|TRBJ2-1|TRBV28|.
CASSQGGNEQFF
TGTGCCAGCAGTCAAGGAGGGAATGAGCAGTTCTTC
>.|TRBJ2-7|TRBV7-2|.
CASSLGGQANEQYF
TGTGCCAGCAGCTTAGGGGGGCAGGCAAACGAGCAGTACTTC
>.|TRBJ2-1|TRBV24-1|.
CATSGETFEQFF
TGTGCCACCAGTGGCGAGACATTTGAGCAGTTCTTC
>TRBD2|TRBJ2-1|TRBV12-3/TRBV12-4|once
CASSFETSRVFF
TGTGCCAGCAGTTTCGAGACTAGCCGGGTGTTCTTC
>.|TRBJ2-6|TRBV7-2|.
CASSPSSSGANVLTF
TGTGCCAGCAGCCCGAGTAGTTCTGGGGCCAACGTCCTGACTTTC
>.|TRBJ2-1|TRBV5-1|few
CASSGGDTNEQFF
TGCGCCAGCAGTGGGGGGGACACCAATGAGCAGTTCTTC
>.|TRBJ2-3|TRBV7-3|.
CASSLGQPSTDTQYF
TGTGCCAGCAGTCTAGGACAACCTAGCACAGATACGCAGTATTTT
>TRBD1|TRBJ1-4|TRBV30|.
CACGDRGDEKLFF
TGTGCCTGCGGGGACAGGGGGGATGAAAAACTGTTTTTT
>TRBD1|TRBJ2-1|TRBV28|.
CASSFPGQGRNEQFF
TGTGCCAGCAGTTTCCCGGGACAGGGTAGGAATGAGCAGTTCTTC